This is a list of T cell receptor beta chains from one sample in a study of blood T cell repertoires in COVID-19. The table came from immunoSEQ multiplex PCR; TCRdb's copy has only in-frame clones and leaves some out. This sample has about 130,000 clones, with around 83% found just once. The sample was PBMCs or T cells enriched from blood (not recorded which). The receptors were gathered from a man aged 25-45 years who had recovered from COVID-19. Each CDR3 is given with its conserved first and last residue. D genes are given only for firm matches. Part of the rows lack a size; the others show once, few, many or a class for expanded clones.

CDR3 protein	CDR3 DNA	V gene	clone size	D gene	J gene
CASSLAEITDTQYF	TGTGCCAGCAGCTTGGCCGAGATCACAGATACGCAGTATTTT	TRBV5-5	NA	NA	TRBJ2-3
CASRLEGETQYF	TGTGCCAGCAGGCTAGAGGGAGAGACCCAGTACTTC	TRBV12-3/TRBV12-4	NA	NA	TRBJ2-5
CASWDGGTYNEQFF	TGTGCCAGTTGGGACGGGGGGACCTACAATGAGCAGTTCTTC	TRBV19	few	TRBD2	TRBJ2-1
CASSYSGFLTDTQYF	TGTGCCAGCAGTTACTCGGGCTTCCTCACAGATACGCAGTATTTT	TRBV6-6	NA	NA	TRBJ2-3
CASSRETGTGGRGNYGYTF	TGCGCCAGCAGCAGAGAAACCGGGACAGGGGGCAGAGGTAACTATGGCTACACCTTC	TRBV5-1	once	TRBD1	TRBJ1-2
CTRPGGLYGYTF	TGCACCAGACCAGGTGGGCTCTATGGCTACACCTTC	TRBV1	NA	NA	TRBJ1-2
CASSQQGAGEKLFF	TGTGCCAGCTCACAACAGGGGGCGGGTGAAAAACTGTTTTTT	TRBV18	NA	TRBD1	TRBJ1-4
CASSSSGGARETQYF	TGTGCCAGCAGTAGTAGCGGGGGGGCCAGAGAGACCCAGTACTTC	TRBV6-2/TRBV6-3	NA	TRBD2	TRBJ2-5
CASSSGQGAYNEQFF	TGTGCCAGCAGCTCAGGACAGGGGGCCTACAATGAGCAGTTCTTC	TRBV7-9	NA	TRBD1	TRBJ2-1
CSASSGRGRRGSYEQYF	TGCAGTGCTAGTAGCGGAAGAGGGAGGAGGGGCTCCTACGAGCAGTACTTC	TRBV20-1	few	NA	TRBJ2-7
CASSPTGGSNTEAFF	TGTGCCAGCTCACCGACCGGGGGATCGAACACTGAAGCTTTCTTT	TRBV18	NA	NA	TRBJ1-1
CSVAKTTTGISYEQYF	TGCAGCGTCGCAAAAACCACTACAGGGATTTCCTACGAGCAGTACTTC	TRBV29-1	NA	NA	TRBJ2-7
CASSERGRGHEKLFF	TGTGCCAGCAGTGAGAGGGGCAGGGGGCATGAAAAACTGTTTTTT	TRBV6-1	NA	TRBD1	TRBJ1-4
CASSTTGMGKLFF	TGTGCCAGCAGCACAACAGGGATGGGAAAACTGTTTTTT	TRBV7-9	NA	NA	TRBJ1-4
CASSENREATEAFF	TGTGCCAGCAGTGAAAACAGGGAAGCCACTGAAGCTTTCTTT	TRBV2	NA	NA	TRBJ1-1
CASSETRQAAPYNEQFF	TGTGCCAGCAGTGAAACCCGACAGGCCGCCCCCTACAATGAGCAGTTCTTC	TRBV2	NA	NA	TRBJ2-1
CASSQASSGGALDEQFF	TGTGCCAGCAGCCAAGCGTCTAGCGGGGGGGCATTGGATGAGCAGTTCTTC	TRBV3-1/TRBV3-2	NA	TRBD2	TRBJ2-1
CASSPRTTDSRSPYEQYF	TGTGCCAGTAGTCCGAGGACTACCGACTCCCGAAGTCCCTACGAGCAGTACTTC	TRBV19	NA	NA	TRBJ2-7
CASGERATGELFF	TGTGCCAGCGGAGAGCGGGCCACCGGGGAGCTGTTTTTT	TRBV2	NA	NA	TRBJ2-2
CASRGRASGGRFGTDTQYF	TGTGCCAGCAGGGGTCGGGCTAGCGGGGGGAGGTTCGGCACAGATACGCAGTATTTT	TRBV2	NA	TRBD2	TRBJ2-3
CASSKAPEAKGAFF	TGTGCCAGCAGTAAAGCACCGGAGGCGAAAGGGGCTTTCTTT	TRBV3-1/TRBV3-2	NA	NA	TRBJ1-1
CAGGQGPSYEQYF	TGTGCCGGGGGACAGGGCCCCTCCTACGAGCAGTACTTC	TRBV10-3	NA	TRBD1	TRBJ2-7
CASSDGQVNYGYTF	TGCGCCAGCAGCGACGGACAGGTTAACTATGGCTACACCTTC	TRBV5-1	NA	TRBD1	TRBJ1-2
CASSQDYRAGDQPQHF	TGTGCCAGCAGCCAAGACTACCGCGCAGGCGACCAGCCCCAGCATTTT	TRBV3-1/TRBV3-2	NA	NA	TRBJ1-5
CSVFPEGERGYTF	TGCAGCGTTTTCCCCGAGGGGGAACGGGGCTACACCTTC	TRBV29-1	NA	NA	TRBJ1-2
CASSFGTRYNEQFF	TGTGCCAGTAGCTTCGGGACTAGATACAATGAGCAGTTCTTC	TRBV19	NA	TRBD2	TRBJ2-1
CASSQDVATYGYTF	TGTGCCAGCAGCCAAGATGTAGCCACCTATGGCTACACCTTC	TRBV3-1/TRBV3-2	NA	NA	TRBJ1-2
CASSMSYGQNTEAFF	TGTGCCAGTAGTATGTCCTATGGACAGAACACTGAAGCTTTCTTT	TRBV19	once	NA	TRBJ1-1
CASSPPLAGYTDTQYF	TGTGCCAGCAGTCCCCCTCTAGCGGGGTACACAGATACGCAGTATTTT	TRBV6-2/TRBV6-3	NA	TRBD2	TRBJ2-3
CASSLKAGVEQYF	TGTGCCAGCAGCTTAAAAGCGGGAGTTGAGCAGTACTTC	TRBV7-3	few	TRBD2	TRBJ2-7
CASSQGASGELFF	TGCGCCAGCAGCCAAGGGGCGTCCGGGGAGCTGTTTTTT	TRBV4-1	NA	NA	TRBJ2-2
CASSLGGTIQETQYF	TGTGCCAGCAGCTTAGGCGGGACTATCCAAGAGACCCAGTACTTC	TRBV7-2	NA	TRBD2	TRBJ2-5
CASSVEQSSYNEQFF	TGTGCCAGCAGCGTAGAACAGAGCTCCTACAATGAGCAGTTCTTC	TRBV9	NA	NA	TRBJ2-1
CATSRDKAGAGYTF	TGTGCCACCAGCAGAGATAAAGCTGGAGCTGGCTACACCTTC	TRBV15	NA	NA	TRBJ1-2
CASSLVPGSVDYGYTF	TGTGCCAGCAGCTTAGTTCCGGGGTCGGTAGACTATGGCTACACCTTC	TRBV7-6	once	NA	TRBJ1-2
CASHRNTGELFF	TGTGCCAGTCACAGGAACACCGGGGAGCTGTTTTTT	TRBV19	NA	NA	TRBJ2-2
CASTHGAEAFF	TGTGCCAGCACCCACGGGGCTGAAGCTTTCTTT	TRBV12-3/TRBV12-4	NA	NA	TRBJ1-1
CASSLGRGSEETQYF	TGTGCCAGCAGCTTAGGGCGGGGTTCGGAAGAGACCCAGTACTTC	TRBV7-7	NA	NA	TRBJ2-5
CASSQAGGALGNTIYF	TGTGCCAGCAGCCAGGCGGGGGGGGCGCTTGGAAACACCATATATTTT	TRBV9	NA	NA	TRBJ1-3
CASSIDGSRETQYF	TGTGCCAGTAGTATTGACGGGTCTAGAGAGACCCAGTACTTC	TRBV19	NA	NA	TRBJ2-5
CASQSGTSGGYEQYF	TGCGCCAGCCAAAGCGGGACTAGCGGGGGCTACGAGCAGTACTTC	TRBV5-1	NA	TRBD2	TRBJ2-7
CASSLSRANTGELFF	TGTGCCAGCAGCTTATCCAGGGCGAACACCGGGGAGCTGTTTTTT	TRBV5-6	few	NA	TRBJ2-2
CASSSQASYEQYF	TGCGCCAGCAGCTCCCAAGCCTCCTACGAGCAGTACTTC	TRBV5-1	NA	NA	TRBJ2-7
CASSRASGTVPYEQYF	TGTGCCAGTAGTAGGGCCTCCGGGACAGTCCCCTACGAGCAGTACTTC	TRBV19	NA	TRBD1	TRBJ2-7
CASTPAGGPANEQFF	TGTGCCAGTACCCCAGCGGGAGGGCCCGCGAATGAGCAGTTCTTC	TRBV19	NA	TRBD2	TRBJ2-1